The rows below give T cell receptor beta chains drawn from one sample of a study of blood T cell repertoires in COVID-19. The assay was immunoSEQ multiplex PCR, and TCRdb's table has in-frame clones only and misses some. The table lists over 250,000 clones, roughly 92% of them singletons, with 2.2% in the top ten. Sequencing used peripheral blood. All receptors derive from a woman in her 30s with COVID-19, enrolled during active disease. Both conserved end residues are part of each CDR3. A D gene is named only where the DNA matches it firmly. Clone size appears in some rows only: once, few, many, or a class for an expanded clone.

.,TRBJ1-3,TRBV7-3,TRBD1,TGTGCCAGCAGCATCAGGACAGGGGGTGATCAAAACACCATATATTTT,CASSIRTGGDQNTIYF
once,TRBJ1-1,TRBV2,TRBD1,TGTGCCAGCAGTCGGGACAGGGTGAACACTGAAGCTTTCTTT,CASSRDRVNTEAFF
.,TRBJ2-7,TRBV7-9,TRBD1,TGTGCCAGCAGCTTAGTCGGGACAGGAGACGAGCAGTACTTC,CASSLVGTGDEQYF
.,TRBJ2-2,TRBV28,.,TGTGCCAGCACCAAAAGTCAGGGCAGGGGGGCCGGGGAGCTGTTTTTT,CASTKSQGRGAGELFF
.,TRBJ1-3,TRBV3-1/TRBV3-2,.,TGTGCCAGCAGTCAGGTTGATGGAAACACCATATATTTT,CASSQVDGNTIYF
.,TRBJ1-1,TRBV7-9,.,TGTGCCAGCAGCTCCCATAACACTGAAGCTTTCTTT,CASSSHNTEAFF
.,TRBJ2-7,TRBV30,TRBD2,TGTGCCTGGAGTGCCGGACTAGCGGAACCCCCTCATTACGAGCAGTACTTC,CAWSAGLAEPPHYEQYF
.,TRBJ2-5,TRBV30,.,TGTGCCTGGAGTCCGGGACTTTTCCAAGAGACCCAGTACTTC,CAWSPGLFQETQYF
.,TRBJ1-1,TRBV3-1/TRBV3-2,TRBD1,TGTGCCAGCAGCCTACTCCAGGGGGACACTGAAGCTTTCTTT,CASSLLQGDTEAFF
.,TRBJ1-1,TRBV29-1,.,TGCAGCGTTGCTGAGGGCACTGAAGCTTTCTTT,CSVAEGTEAFF
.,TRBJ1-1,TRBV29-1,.,TGCAGCGTCGCGGATGGCACTGAAGCTTTCTTT,CSVADGTEAFF
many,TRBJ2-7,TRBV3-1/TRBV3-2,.,TGTGCCAGCAGCCAAACGGGGGACAGAAGCTCCTACGAGCAGTACTTC,CASSQTGDRSSYEQYF
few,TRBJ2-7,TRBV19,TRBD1,TGTGCCAGTAGGGCCAAGACAGGGCGCTACGAGCAGTACTTC,CASRAKTGRYEQYF
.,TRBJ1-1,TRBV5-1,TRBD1,TGCGCCAGCAGCTACAGACAGGGGGGGCTGAACACTGAAGCTTTCTTT,CASSYRQGGLNTEAFF
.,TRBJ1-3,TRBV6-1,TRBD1,TGTGCCAGCAGTGAAGGAAGCGGGACAGGGCCTGGAAACACCATATATTTT,CASSEGSGTGPGNTIYF
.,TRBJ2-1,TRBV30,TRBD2,TGTGCCTGGAACCCAGGGACTAGCGGGAGTAATGAGCAGTTCTTC,CAWNPGTSGSNEQFF
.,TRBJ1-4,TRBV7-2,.,TGTGCCAGCAGCTCGACAGAAGGAACACCGACAAGAAATGAAAAACTGTTTTTT,CASSSTEGTPTRNEKLFF
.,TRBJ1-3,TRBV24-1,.,TGTGCCACCAGTGAGCGGGGGACACCCGGAAACACCATATATTTT,CATSERGTPGNTIYF
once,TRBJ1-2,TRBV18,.,TGTGCCAGCTCACCACCGGCAGGTACGGCAGGTGGCTACACCTTC,CASSPPAGTAGGYTF
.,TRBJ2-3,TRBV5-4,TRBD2,TGTGCCAGCAGCTTGGCCCCTACTAGCGGGAGCACAGATACGCAGTATTTT,CASSLAPTSGSTDTQYF
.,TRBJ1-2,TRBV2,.,TGTGCCAGCAGCGAGGAAAGCAGCTATGGCTACACCTTC,CASSEESSYGYTF
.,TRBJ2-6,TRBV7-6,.,TGTGCCAGCAGCTCCGTCTCTGGGGCCAACGTCCTGACTTTC,CASSSVSGANVLTF
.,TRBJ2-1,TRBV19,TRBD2,TGTGCCAGTAGTAGCCCGACTAGCGGATACAATGAGCAGTTCTTC,CASSSPTSGYNEQFF